These 19 T cell receptor beta chains originate from one sample sequenced in a study of cytomegalovirus exposure and HLA in healthy donors (dated by TCRdb to about 2017). Libraries were prepared through the immunoSEQ multiplex PCR assay. This immuneACCESS table, as held by TCRdb, lists in-frame sequences with V and J called but not all clones. Of the missing ones, under half trace to an unresolved V gene in checked studies; the others have no known cause. The sample contains around 300,000 clones, approximately 87% of them found a single time. The ten most abundant clones make up over 0.7% of the sample. Sequencing was carried out using PBMCs. The source of these receptors is a woman aged 18 to 35 in good health and CMV-seronegative.

The chain is built from TRBV4-3 and TRBJ2-1; 11 bases line up with TRBD2. This CDR3 is built from 15 residues. Germline V CDR1 and CDR2: LGHNA, YSLEER. Trimming took 4 bases from V and 4 from J; bases not matched to a gene: 3. CDR3 in amino acids: CASSRTSGRYNEQFF. The CDR3 region has the DNA TGCGCCAGCAGCCGAACTAGCGGGAGATACAATGAGCAGTTCTTC.

This chain links TRBV5-1 with TRBJ2-7; TRBD1 matches at 9 bases. The CDR3 extends over 15 amino acids. J lost 3 bases, V lost 0 bases, and 4 bases had no gene match. CDR1 is SGHRS, CDR2 YFSETQ, per germline. The CDR3 DNA reads TGCGCCAGCAGCTTGGGCGGGACAGGGAACTACGAGCAGTACTTC. Translating it yields CASSLGGTGNYEQYF.

The chain joins TRBV4-1 to TRBJ2-6; D is undetermined. Germline values: CDR1 MGHRA, CDR2 YSYEKL. V shed 4 bases and J shed 0 bases, with 7 bases lying between them. This CDR3 contains 15 residues. CDR3 in amino acids: CASSLRVSGANVLTF. The CDR3 DNA reads as TGCGCCAGCAGCCTAAGAGTCTCTGGGGCCAACGTCCTGACTTTC.

V and J are TRBV27 and TRBJ2-1; D is ambiguous. This CDR3 has 13 amino acids. Germline-derived CDR1 and CDR2 are MNHEY and SMNVEV (reference sequence). V lost 2 bases, J lost 3 bases, and 5 bases lay in between. CDR3 sequence reads: CASSLNRYNEQFF. DNA of the CDR3: TGTGCCAGCAGTTTAAATCGCTACAATGAGCAGTTCTTC.

The V call is TRBV7-8, the J call TRBJ2-1, with 7 bases that match TRBD1. The CDR3 extends over 15 amino acids. Trimming cost V 6 bases and J 4 bases; bases outside gene matches: 9. Germline assignment: CDR1 SGHVS and CDR2 FQNEAQ. The CDR3 DNA follows: TGTGCCAGCAGAAACCGAGACAGGGCATACAATGAGCAGTTCTTC. This translates into CASRNRDRAYNEQFF.

This clone was observed once. This rearrangement joins TRBV6-6 to TRBJ1-1, with no clear D. V shed 0 bases and J shed 0 bases, with 11 bases lying between them. The CDR3 is 16 amino acids. CDR1 is MNHNY and CDR2 is SVGAGI in the germline V gene (reference sequence). The CDR3 DNA is TGTGCCAGCAGTTACTCCCCGGGGAGCATGAACACTGAAGCTTTCTTT. Translating gives CASSYSPGSMNTEAFF.

The rearrangement uses TRBV11-2 and TRBJ2-1, with 16 bases matching TRBD2. Germline loops: CDR1 SGHAT, CDR2 FQNNGV. This CDR3 has 18 residues. V lost 2 bases and J lost 7; bases outside the gene matches: 8. Here the CDR3 reads CASSLRGLAGGPGNEQFF. The CDR3 coding sequence is TGTGCCAGCAGCTTAAGGGGACTAGCGGGAGGGCCGGGTAATGAGCAGTTCTTC.

V gene TRBV4-1 combines with J gene TRBJ2-7; 8 positions agree with TRBD2. CDR1 and CDR2 from the germline V gene are MGHRA and YSYEKL. V trimming: 4 bases; J trimming: 3 bases; junction bases outside the gene matches: 8. This CDR3 contains 15 residues. CDR3 sequence: CASSPELAADYEQYF. CDR3 DNA: TGCGCCAGCAGCCCCGAACTAGCGGCCGACTACGAGCAGTACTTC.

The V gene is TRBV18, the J gene TRBJ1-2, with D unresolved. The CDR3 is made up of 14 amino acids. Germline V lookup: CDR1 KGHSH, CDR2 LQKENI. The ends were cut back, 3 bases at V and 3 bases at J, with 11 bases in the middle. This chain's CDR3 is CASSPPGLDYGYTF. The CDR3 DNA follows: TGTGCCAGCTCACCCCCCGGGTTGGACTATGGCTACACCTTC.

The chain carries TRBV10-2 and TRBJ1-2; 9 bases fit TRBD1. J gave up 8 bases and V 6 bases, and 4 bases lay outside the gene matches. This CDR3 contains 12 residues. Per the germline V gene, CDR1 is WSHSY and CDR2 is SAAADI. The CDR3 nucleotides are TGCGCCAGCAGGGAAACAGGGGGCGGCTACACCTTC. It translates to CASRETGGGYTF.

The chain links TRBV7-8 to TRBJ2-7; tentatively, D is TRBD1 (6 bases). From germline, CDR1 is SGHVS and CDR2 FQNEAQ. Trimming took off 5 bases at V and 4 bases at J, with 18 bases between the two ends. CDR3 length equals 15 residues. The CDR3 sequence is CASSLMTGGPYEQYF. The CDR3 nucleotides are TGTGCCAGCAGCCTAATGACAGGCGGTCCTTACGAGCAGTACTTC.

This chain joins TRBV20-1 and TRBJ1-2; D not certain. The CDR3 spans 11 residues. Germline-derived CDR1 and CDR2 are DFQATT and SNEGSKA (reference sequence). Trimming cost V 3 bases and J 6 bases, with 8 bases left between them. CDR3 nucleotides: TGCAGTGCTAGGGCGGGAAATGGCTACACCTTC. Amino acids: CSARAGNGYTF.

This clone came up a few times. The chain uses TRBV7-2 and TRBJ1-2, with TRBD1 matching 9 bases. Germline V gene lookup returns CDR1 SGHTA and CDR2 FQGNSA. V lost 4 bases, J lost 4 bases, and 10 bases stayed unmatched. This CDR3 contains 16 residues. The CDR3 loop reads CASSSYTGTGTYGYTF. The CDR3 DNA sequence: TGTGCCAGCAGCTCTTATACCGGGACAGGGACCTATGGCTACACCTTC.

This clone has just one count. V usage is TRBV2 and J usage is TRBJ2-7, with 9 bases identical to TRBD2. CDR1 and CDR2 from the germline V gene are SNHLY and FYNNEI. This CDR3 has 15 residues. With 6 bases clipped from V and 5 bases from J, the junction kept 11 bases outside the gene matches. The CDR3 region is CASSFTGTSIHEQYF. CDR3 DNA sequence: TGTGCCAGCAGCTTCACCGGGACTAGCATCCACGAGCAGTACTTC.

The chain has TRBV5-8 and TRBJ1-5; TRBD1 matches at 9 bases. In germline, CDR1 is SGHTS, CDR2 YDEGEE. This CDR3 contains 14 residues. With V trimmed by 4 bases and J by 5 bases, 4 bases remained unmatched. The CDR3 region is CASSPRQGDQPQHF. As DNA, the CDR3 is TGTGCCAGCAGCCCTCGACAGGGGGATCAGCCCCAGCATTTT.

The gene calls are TRBV19 and TRBJ1-4; no clear D gene. In germline, CDR1 is LNHDA, CDR2 SQIVND (reference sequence). Between the trimmed V and J ends, which lost 5 bases and 12 bases, there was a span of 10 bases. The CDR3 is made up of 11 amino acids. The CDR3 protein is CASSFGSQLFF. The CDR3 nucleotides are TGTGCCAGTAGTTTCGGGAGTCAACTGTTTTTT. Supplemented by reference TRBV19 and TRBJ1-4, the full variable domain reads DGGITQSPKYLFRKEGQNVTLSCEQNLNHDAMYWYRQDPGQGLRLIYYSQIVNDFQKGDIAEGYSVSREKKESFPLTVTSAQKNPTAFYLCASSFGSQLFFGSGTQLSVL.

The chain uses TRBV5-4 and TRBJ2-5, with TRBD2 matching over 13 bases. The junction had 7 bases not matched to a gene; V was cut back by 4 bases and J by 4 bases. The CDR3 is made up of 16 amino acids. The germline gives CDR1 SGHNT, CDR2 YYREEE (reference sequence). CDR3 residues: CASSRGLAGEGETQYF. The CDR3 DNA is TGTGCCAGCAGCAGAGGACTAGCGGGAGAGGGAGAGACCCAGTACTTC.

The chain is built from TRBV5-6 and TRBJ1-3; the D is unclear. V was cut by 4 bases and J by 0 bases, with 17 bases left in between. The CDR3 is 17 amino acids. The germline gives CDR1 SGHDT, CDR2 YYEEEE. The CDR3: CASSPRYKVASGNTIYF. The DNA of the CDR3 is TGTGCCAGCAGCCCCCGGTATAAGGTAGCCTCTGGAAACACCATATATTTT.

This chain connects TRBV9 to TRBJ2-2, with 13 bases matching TRBD2. The CDR3 sequence is 15 residues long. CDR1 is SGDLS and CDR2 is YYNGEE in the germline V gene. V shed 4 bases and J 8 bases; nucleotides not matched to a gene: 5. CDR3 sequence (DNA): TGTGCCAGCAGCCCGGGACTAGCGGGGAGTGGGGAGCTGTTTTTT. It yields the protein CASSPGLAGSGELFF.